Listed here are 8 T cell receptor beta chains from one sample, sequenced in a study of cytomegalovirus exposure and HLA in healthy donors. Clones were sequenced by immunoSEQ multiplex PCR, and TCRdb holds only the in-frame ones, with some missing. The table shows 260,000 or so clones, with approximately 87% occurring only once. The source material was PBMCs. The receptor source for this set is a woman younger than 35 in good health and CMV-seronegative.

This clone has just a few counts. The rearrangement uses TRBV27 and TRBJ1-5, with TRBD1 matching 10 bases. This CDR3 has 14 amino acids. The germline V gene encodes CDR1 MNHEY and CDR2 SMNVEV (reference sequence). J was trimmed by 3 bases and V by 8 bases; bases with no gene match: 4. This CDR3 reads CASGTGAINQPQHF. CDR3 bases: TGTGCCAGCGGGACAGGGGCTATCAATCAGCCCCAGCATTTT.

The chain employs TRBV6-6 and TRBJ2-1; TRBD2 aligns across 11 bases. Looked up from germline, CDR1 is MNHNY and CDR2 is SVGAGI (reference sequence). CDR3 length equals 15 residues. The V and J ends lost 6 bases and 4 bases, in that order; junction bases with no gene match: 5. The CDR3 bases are TGTGCCAGCAGCAAGGGACTAGCGGCATACAATGAGCAGTTCTTC. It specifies CASSKGLAAYNEQFF.

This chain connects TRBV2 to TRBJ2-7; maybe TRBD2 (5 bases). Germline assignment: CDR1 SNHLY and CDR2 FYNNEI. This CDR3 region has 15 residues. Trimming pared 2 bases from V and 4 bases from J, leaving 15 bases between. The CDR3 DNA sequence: TGTGCCAGCAGTGAAACCCTAGCCCTAATATACGAGCAGTACTTC. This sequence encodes CASSETLALIYEQYF.

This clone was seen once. The DNA for the CDR3 is TGCGCCAGCAGCCAAGATGGGCTAGCGCCAAATAAATACAATGAGCAGTTCTTC. It encodes CASSQDGLAPNKYNEQFF. The chain carries TRBV4-3 and TRBJ2-1; possibly TRBD2 for D (6 bases). Trimming cost V 0 bases and J 4 bases, with 19 bases left between them. The CDR3 is made up of 18 amino acids. Germline V gene sequence: CDR1 LGHNA, CDR2 YSLEER.

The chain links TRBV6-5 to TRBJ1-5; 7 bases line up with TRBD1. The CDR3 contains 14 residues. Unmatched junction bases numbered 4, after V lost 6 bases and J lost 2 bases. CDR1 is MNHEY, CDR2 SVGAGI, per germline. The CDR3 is CASRKGTGNQPQHF. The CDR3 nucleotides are TGTGCCAGCAGAAAGGGGACAGGCAATCAGCCCCAGCATTTT.

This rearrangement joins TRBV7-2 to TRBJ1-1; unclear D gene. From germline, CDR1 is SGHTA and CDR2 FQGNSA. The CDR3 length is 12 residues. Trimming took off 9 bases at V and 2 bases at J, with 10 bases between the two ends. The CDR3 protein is CASSLSNTEAFF. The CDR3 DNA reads TGTGCCAGTTCGCTATCTAACACTGAAGCTTTCTTT.

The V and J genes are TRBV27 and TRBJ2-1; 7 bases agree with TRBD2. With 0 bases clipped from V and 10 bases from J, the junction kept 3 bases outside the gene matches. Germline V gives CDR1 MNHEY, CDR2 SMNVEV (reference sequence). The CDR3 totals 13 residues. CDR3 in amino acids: CASSLSGGREQFF. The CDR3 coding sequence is TGTGCCAGCAGTTTATCGGGGGGGAGGGAGCAGTTCTTC.

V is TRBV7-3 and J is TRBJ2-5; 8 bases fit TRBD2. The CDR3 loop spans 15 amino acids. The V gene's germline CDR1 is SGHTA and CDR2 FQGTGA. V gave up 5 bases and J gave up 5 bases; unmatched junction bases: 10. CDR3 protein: CASSVGAGGLETQYF. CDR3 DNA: TGTGCCAGCAGCGTGGGGGCGGGAGGTCTGGAGACCCAGTACTTC.